The 17 T cell receptor beta chains below come from one sample, sequenced in a study of T cells in Graves' hyperthyroidism and ophthalmopathy. RNA transcripts provided the source from which TCR beta CDR3 regions were amplified. An initial round of RT-PCR targeting the TCR CDR3 relied on the HTBI primer set. TCRdb reanalysed the multiplex PCR reads using MiXCR and keeps one entry per CDR3 protein. The sample shows fewer than 550,000 distinct CDR3 sequences, 15% to 18% of them seen only once. Sequencing input: blood. These receptor sequences come from a woman younger than 35 with Graves' hyperthyroidism.

This clonotype was seen once. This could be a read error, since a much larger clone is one nucleotide away. The V call is TRBV7-2, the J call TRBJ2-2; D gene uncertain. The CDR3 sequence is 12 residues long. Per germline, CDR1 SGHTA and CDR2 FQGNSA. Trimming stripped 3 bases from V and 5 bases from J, with 4 bases between. The CDR3 region is CASSFWTGELFF. The DNA for the CDR3 is TGTGCCAGCAGCTTTTGGACCGGGGAGCTGTTTTTT.

This clonotype occurred a few times. This chain links TRBV5-1 with TRBJ1-3, with D unclear. CDR3 length equals 13 residues. Germline loops: CDR1 SGHRS, CDR2 YFSETQ. V was clipped by 0 bases and J by 7 bases, with 8 bases between them. The chain's CDR3 is CASSLEGVNTIYF. DNA for the CDR3: TGCGCCAGCAGCTTGGAGGGCGTTAACACCATATATTTT.

This clonotype was seen repeatedly, ten times or more. The CDR3 loop is CASSYSRLGIAKNIQYF. CDR3 in DNA: TGTGCCAGCAGTTACTCGAGGCTGGGGATAGCCAAAAACATTCAGTACTTC. This chain joins TRBV6-6 and TRBJ2-4, with no clear D. V was shortened by 0 bases and J by 0 bases, with 12 bases between the two germline ends. This CDR3 is built from 17 residues. Germline V lookup: CDR1 MNHNY, CDR2 SVGAGI (reference sequence).

This clonotype was seen many times. The V and J genes are TRBV20-1 and TRBJ1-6; D gene uncertain. Trimming cost V 3 bases and J 7 bases, with 19 bases left between them. The CDR3 runs 16 residues. Germline V gene data show CDR1 as DFQATT and CDR2 as SNEGSKA (reference sequence). The chain's CDR3 is CSASQPGRVVNSPLHF. The CDR3 bases are TGCAGTGCTAGTCAGCCCGGGAGGGTGGTGAATTCACCCCTCCACTTT.

This clonotype was recorded at least ten times. The CDR3 coding sequence is TGCGCCAGCAGCCTTAGAGGGGCGGACCTCTACAATGAGCAGTTCTTC. Its translation: CASSLRGADLYNEQFF. J is TRBJ2-1 and V is TRBV5-1; the D gene could be TRBD1 or TRBD2 (5 bases each). The CDR3 is 16 amino acids. V was cut by 4 bases and J by 3 bases, with 17 bases left in between. Germline V lookup: CDR1 SGHRS, CDR2 YFSETQ.

This clonotype was recorded many times. The chain has TRBV4-1 and TRBJ2-5; 7 nucleotides match TRBD1. This CDR3 is 13 amino acids long. V shed 3 bases, J shed 7 bases, and the junction held 5 bases outside the gene matches. Germline values: CDR1 MGHRA, CDR2 YSYEKL. CDR3 nucleotides: TGCGCCAGCAGCCAGACAGGGTCCTGGACCCAGTACTTC. It is translated as CASSQTGSWTQYF.

This clonotype was counted ten times or more. This chain joins TRBV6-2 or TRBV6-3 and TRBJ1-1; TRBD1 might be the D (6 bases). This CDR3 region has 13 residues. Germline CDR1 reads MNHEY; CDR2 reads SVGEGT. The germline V and J ends were trimmed by 6 bases and 1 base, with 9 bases remaining between them. The DNA of the CDR3 is TGTGCCAGCAGCGGGGGACAGAACACTGAAGCTTTCTTT. Protein product: CASSGGQNTEAFF.

The chain has TRBV28 and TRBJ2-7; TRBD1 matches at 7 bases. Germline CDR1 reads MDHEN; CDR2 reads SYDVKM. Germline trimming cut 2 bases from V and 4 bases from J; bases unmatched to any gene: 14. The CDR3 contains 17 residues. CDR3: CASSLDLQGQPTYEQYF. CDR3 DNA: TGTGCCAGCAGTTTAGATCTCCAGGGACAGCCTACATACGAGCAGTACTTC.

Ten or more counts support this clonotype. The CDR3 sequence is CASSQGGNVLTF. The CDR3 coding sequence is TGTGCCAGCAGCCAGGGTGGCAACGTCCTGACTTTC. The V call is TRBV3-1, the J call TRBJ2-6; D is uncertain. This CDR3 is 12 amino acids long. Looked up from germline, CDR1 is LGHDT and CDR2 is YNNKEL (reference sequence). The germline V and J ends were trimmed by 3 bases and 9 bases, with 6 bases remaining between them.

This clonotype was picked up many times. This chain links TRBV27 with TRBJ1-5, with 8 nucleotides matching TRBD1. The CDR3 sequence is 16 residues long. In germline, CDR1 is MNHEY, CDR2 SMNVEV (reference sequence). J lost 6 bases, V lost 7 bases, and 14 bases had no gene match. CDR3 DNA: TGTGCCAGCACCAGCCGACTTCAACAGGGGGTTCAGCCCCAGCATTTT. It translates to CASTSRLQQGVQPQHF.

V usage is TRBV4-3 and J usage is TRBJ1-6; TRBD1 might be the D (6 bases). This CDR3 contains 17 residues. The V end was cut by 4 bases, the J end by 9 bases, with 22 bases between. Germline values: CDR1 LGHNA, CDR2 YSLEER. CDR3 in DNA: TGCGCCAGCAGCCCTTCAAGGGCGGGGGCAGAACGTTCACCCCTCCACTTT. This encodes CASSPSRAGAERSPLHF.

This clonotype was observed many times. CDR3 sequence: CSARPATGEATEAFF. CDR3 nucleotide sequence: TGCAGTGCTAGACCGGCCACAGGGGAGGCCACTGAAGCTTTCTTT. The chain combines TRBV20-1 with TRBJ1-1; 7 bases are a match to TRBD1. The V segment lost 2 bases and the J segment 4 bases; nucleotides outside the gene matches: 10. The CDR3 contains 15 residues. Germline CDR1 DFQATT, CDR2 SNEGSKA (reference sequence).

This clonotype has a handful of counts. This chain connects TRBV6-1 to TRBJ1-5; D uncertain. V lost 6 bases, J lost 0 bases, and 15 bases lay in between. From germline, CDR1 is MNHNS and CDR2 SASEGT. This CDR3 spans 16 amino acids. The CDR3 DNA reads TGTGCCAGCAGGGGGTCTATCTTGAATAGCAATCAGCCCCAGCATTTT. Protein sequence: CASRGSILNSNQPQHF.

V and J are TRBV19 and TRBJ1-2; TRBD1 matches at 7 bases. V lost 5 bases to trimming and J lost 3 bases; unmatched junction nucleotides: 9. The CDR3 is 15 residues long. The germline V gene encodes CDR1 LNHDA and CDR2 SQIVND (reference sequence). The CDR3 loop is CASSPGTALYYGYTF. The CDR3 nucleotides read TGTGCCAGTAGTCCTGGGACAGCTTTATACTATGGCTACACCTTC.

There are many counts of this clonotype. The rearrangement links TRBV11-2 to TRBJ2-1, with a weak D call TRBD2 (6 bases). Trimming left V 4 bases short and J 6 bases short, with 22 bases between. The CDR3 has 17 residues. Germline V gene lookup returns CDR1 SGHAT and CDR2 FQNNGV. The CDR3 DNA sequence: TGTGCCAGCAGCTCCTACCAAGCGAGACTAGTTTTCAATGAGCAGTTCTTC. The encoded protein is CASSSYQARLVFNEQFF.

CDR3 nucleotides: TGTGCCAGCAGCTTAGAAAGTGAGCCGGGACAGGGTGCGGAAGCTTTCTTT. It is translated as CASSLESEPGQGAEAFF. The chain employs TRBV7-2 and TRBJ1-1; TRBD1 agrees at 9 bases. The germline CDR1 and CDR2 sequences are SGHTA and FQGNSA. With 1 base clipped from V and 8 bases from J, the junction kept 14 bases outside the gene matches. The CDR3 has 17 residues. Together with reference TRBV7-2 and TRBJ1-1, the CDR3 gives the full variable domain: GAGVSQSPSNKVTEKGKDVELRCDPISGHTALYWYRQSLGQGLEFLIYFQGNSAPDKSGLPSDRFSAERTGGSVSTLTIQRTQQEDSAVYLCASSLESEPGQGAEAFFGQGTRLTVV.

This clonotype occurred many times. V and J are TRBV6-2 or TRBV6-3 and TRBJ1-5; D gene uncertain. Germline V gene data show CDR1 as MNHEY and CDR2 as SVGEGT. The CDR3 extends over 14 amino acids. With 2 bases removed from V and 0 bases from J, the gap between germline ends came to 5 bases. The CDR3 DNA follows: TGTGCCAGCAGTTACACTTATAGCAATCAGCCCCAGCATTTT. Translating gives CASSYTYSNQPQHF.